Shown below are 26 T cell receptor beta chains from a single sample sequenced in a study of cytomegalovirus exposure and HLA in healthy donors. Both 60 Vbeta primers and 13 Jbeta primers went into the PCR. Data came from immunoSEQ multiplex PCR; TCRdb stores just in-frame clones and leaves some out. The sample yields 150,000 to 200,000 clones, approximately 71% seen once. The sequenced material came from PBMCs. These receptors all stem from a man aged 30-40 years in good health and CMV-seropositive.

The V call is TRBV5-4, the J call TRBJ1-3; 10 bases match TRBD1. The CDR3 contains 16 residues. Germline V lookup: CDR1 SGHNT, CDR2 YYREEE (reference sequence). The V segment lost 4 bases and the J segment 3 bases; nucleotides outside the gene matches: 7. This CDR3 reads CASSMTGGSIGNTIYF. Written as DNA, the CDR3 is TGTGCCAGCAGCATGACAGGGGGCTCTATTGGAAACACCATATATTTT.

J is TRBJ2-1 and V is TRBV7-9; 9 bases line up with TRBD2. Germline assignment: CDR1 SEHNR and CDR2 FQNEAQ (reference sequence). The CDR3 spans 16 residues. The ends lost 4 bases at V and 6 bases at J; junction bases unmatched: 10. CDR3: CASSSRERGAFNEQFF. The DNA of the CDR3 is TGTGCCAGCAGCTCGAGGGAGCGGGGGGCATTCAATGAGCAGTTCTTC.

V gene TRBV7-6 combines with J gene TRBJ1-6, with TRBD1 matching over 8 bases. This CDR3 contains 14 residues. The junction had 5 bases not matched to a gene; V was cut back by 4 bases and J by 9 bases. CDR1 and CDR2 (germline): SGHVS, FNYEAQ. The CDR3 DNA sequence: TGTGCCAGCAGCTACGACAGGGGCAGTTCACCCCTCCACTTT. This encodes CASSYDRGSSPLHF. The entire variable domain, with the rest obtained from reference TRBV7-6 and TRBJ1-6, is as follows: GAGVSQSPRYKVTKRGQDVALRCDPISGHVSLYWYRQALGQGPEFLTYFNYEAQQDKSGLPNDRFSAERPEGSISTLTIQRTEQRDSAMYRCASSYDRGSSPLHFGNGTRLTVT.

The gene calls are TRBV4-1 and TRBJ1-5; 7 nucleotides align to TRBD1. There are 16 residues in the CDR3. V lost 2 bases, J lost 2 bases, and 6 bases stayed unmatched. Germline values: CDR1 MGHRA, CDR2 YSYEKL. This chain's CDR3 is CASSQISGQGNQPQHF. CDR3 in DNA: TGCGCCAGCAGCCAAATTTCTGGACAGGGCAATCAGCCCCAGCATTTT.

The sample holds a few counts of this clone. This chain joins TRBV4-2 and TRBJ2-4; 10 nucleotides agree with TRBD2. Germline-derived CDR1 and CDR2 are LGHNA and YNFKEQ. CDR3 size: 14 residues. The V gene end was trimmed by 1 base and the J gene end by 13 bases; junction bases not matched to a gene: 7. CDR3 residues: CASSQGNSGGVQYF. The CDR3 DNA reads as TGTGCCAGCAGCCAAGGTAACAGCGGGGGGGTCCAGTACTTC.

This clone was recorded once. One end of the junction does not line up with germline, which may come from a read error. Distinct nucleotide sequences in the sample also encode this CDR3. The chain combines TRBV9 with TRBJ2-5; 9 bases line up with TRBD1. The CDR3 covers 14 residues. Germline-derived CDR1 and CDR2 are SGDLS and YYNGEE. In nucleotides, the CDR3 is TGCGCCAGCAGCGTTACAGGGGGCCAGGAGACCCAGTACTTC. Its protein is CASSVTGGQETQYF.

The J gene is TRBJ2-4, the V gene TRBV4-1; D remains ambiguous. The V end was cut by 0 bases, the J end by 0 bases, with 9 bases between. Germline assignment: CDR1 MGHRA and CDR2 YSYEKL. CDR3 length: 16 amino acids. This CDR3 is CASSQETSLAKNIQYF. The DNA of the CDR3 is TGCGCCAGCAGCCAAGAAACTTCCCTAGCCAAAAACATTCAGTACTTC.

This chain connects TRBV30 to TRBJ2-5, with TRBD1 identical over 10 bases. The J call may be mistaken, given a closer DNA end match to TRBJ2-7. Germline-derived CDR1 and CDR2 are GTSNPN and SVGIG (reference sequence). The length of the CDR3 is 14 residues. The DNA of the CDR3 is TGTGCCTCTCAACGGGGACAGGGGTTCAACGAGCAGTACTTC. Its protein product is CASQRGQGFNEQYF.

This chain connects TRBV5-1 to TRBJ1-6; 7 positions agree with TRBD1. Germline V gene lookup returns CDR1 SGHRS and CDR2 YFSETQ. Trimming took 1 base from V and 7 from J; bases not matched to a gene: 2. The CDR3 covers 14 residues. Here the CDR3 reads CASSLTGANSPLHF. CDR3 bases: TGCGCCAGCAGCTTGACAGGGGCAAATTCACCCCTCCACTTT.

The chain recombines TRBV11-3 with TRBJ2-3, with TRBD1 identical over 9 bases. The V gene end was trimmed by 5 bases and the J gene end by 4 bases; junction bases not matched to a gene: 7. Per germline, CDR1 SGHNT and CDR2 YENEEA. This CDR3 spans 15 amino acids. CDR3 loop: CASSPGTGWADTQYF. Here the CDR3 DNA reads TGTGCCAGCAGCCCCGGGACAGGGTGGGCAGATACGCAGTATTTT. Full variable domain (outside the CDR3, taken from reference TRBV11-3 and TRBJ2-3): EAGVVQSPRYKIIEKKQPVAFWCNPISGHNTLYWYLQNLGQGPELLIRYENEEAVDDSQLPKDRFSAERLKGVDSTLKIQPAELGDSAVYLCASSPGTGWADTQYFGPGTRLTVL.

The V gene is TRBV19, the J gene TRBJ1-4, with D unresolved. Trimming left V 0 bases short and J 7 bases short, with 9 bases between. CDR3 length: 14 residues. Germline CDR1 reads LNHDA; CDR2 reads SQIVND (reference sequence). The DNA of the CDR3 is TGTGCCAGTAGTATAGAGGGGAGAAGTGAAAAACTGTTTTTT. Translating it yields CASSIEGRSEKLFF.

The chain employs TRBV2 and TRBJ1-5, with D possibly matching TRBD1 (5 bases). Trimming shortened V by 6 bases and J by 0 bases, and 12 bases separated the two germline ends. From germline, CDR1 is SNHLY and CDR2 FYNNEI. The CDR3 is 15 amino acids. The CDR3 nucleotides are TGTGCCAGCAGGGGTGACAGCTATAGCAATCAGCCCCAGCATTTT. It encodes CASRGDSYSNQPQHF.

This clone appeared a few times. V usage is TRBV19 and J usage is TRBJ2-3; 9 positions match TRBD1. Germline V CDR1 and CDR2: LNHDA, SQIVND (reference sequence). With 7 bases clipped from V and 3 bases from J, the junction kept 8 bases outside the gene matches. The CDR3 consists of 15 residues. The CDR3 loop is CASTGGQGWTDTQYF. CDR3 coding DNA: TGTGCCAGTACCGGCGGACAGGGGTGGACAGATACGCAGTATTTT.

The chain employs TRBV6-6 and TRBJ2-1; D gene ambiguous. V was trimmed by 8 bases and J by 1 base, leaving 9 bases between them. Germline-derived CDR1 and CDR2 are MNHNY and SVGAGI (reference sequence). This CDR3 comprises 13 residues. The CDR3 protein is CASARISYNEQFF. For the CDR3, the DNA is TGTGCCAGCGCCAGGATTTCCTACAATGAGCAGTTCTTC.

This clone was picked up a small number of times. The CDR3 coding sequence is TGTGCCAGCAGCTTAGGGGGACAGGTATACTACGAGCAGTACTTC. Its protein is CASSLGGQVYYEQYF. This chain links TRBV11-1 with TRBJ2-7; 8 nucleotides line up with TRBD1. The germline gives CDR1 SGHAT, CDR2 FQDESV (reference sequence). The CDR3 is 15 residues long. V lost 1 base, J lost 3 bases, and 5 bases stayed unmatched.

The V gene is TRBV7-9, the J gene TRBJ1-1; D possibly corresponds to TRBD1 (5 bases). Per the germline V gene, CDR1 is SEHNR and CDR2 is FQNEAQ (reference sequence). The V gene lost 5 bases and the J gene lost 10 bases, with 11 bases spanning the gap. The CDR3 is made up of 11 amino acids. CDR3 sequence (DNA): TGTGCCAGCAGCACAGGCGGCGGAGCTTTCTTT. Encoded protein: CASSTGGGAFF.

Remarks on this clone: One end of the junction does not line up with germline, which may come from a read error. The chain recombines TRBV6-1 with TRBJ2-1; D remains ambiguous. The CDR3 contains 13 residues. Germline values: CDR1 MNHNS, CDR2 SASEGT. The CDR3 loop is CASSEGEVNEQFF. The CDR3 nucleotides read TGTGCCAGCAGCGAAGGAGAGGTGAATGAGCAGTTCTTC.

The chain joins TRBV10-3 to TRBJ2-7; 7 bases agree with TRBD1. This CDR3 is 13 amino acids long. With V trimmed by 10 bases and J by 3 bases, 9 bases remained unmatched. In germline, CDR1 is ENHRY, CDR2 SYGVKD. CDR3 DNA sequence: TGTGCCACGTCATGGGCAGGGGGCTACGAGCAGTACTTC. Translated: CATSWAGGYEQYF.

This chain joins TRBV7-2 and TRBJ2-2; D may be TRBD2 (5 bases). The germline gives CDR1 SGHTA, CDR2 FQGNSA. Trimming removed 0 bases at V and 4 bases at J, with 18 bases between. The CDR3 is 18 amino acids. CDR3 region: CASSLAQAGWGPTGELFF. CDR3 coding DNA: TGTGCCAGCAGCTTAGCCCAGGCGGGCTGGGGTCCCACCGGGGAGCTGTTTTTT.

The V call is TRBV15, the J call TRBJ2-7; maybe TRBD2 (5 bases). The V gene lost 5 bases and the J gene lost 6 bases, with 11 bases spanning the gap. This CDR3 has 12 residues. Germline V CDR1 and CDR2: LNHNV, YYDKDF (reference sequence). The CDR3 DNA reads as TGTGCCACCAGCCAGGAGGCTTCCGAGCAGTACTTC. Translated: CATSQEASEQYF.

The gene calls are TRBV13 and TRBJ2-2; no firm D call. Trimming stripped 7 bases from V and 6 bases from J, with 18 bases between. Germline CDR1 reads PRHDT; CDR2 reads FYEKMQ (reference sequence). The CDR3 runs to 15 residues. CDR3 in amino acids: CASKGSPQSAGELFF. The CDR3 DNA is TGTGCCAGCAAAGGCAGCCCCCAAAGCGCCGGGGAGCTGTTTTTT.

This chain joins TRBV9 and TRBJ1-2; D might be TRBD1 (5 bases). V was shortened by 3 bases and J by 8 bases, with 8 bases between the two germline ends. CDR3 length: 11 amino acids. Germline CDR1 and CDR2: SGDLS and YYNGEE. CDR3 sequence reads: CASSAYRGYTF. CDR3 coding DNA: TGTGCCAGCAGCGCTTACAGGGGCTACACCTTC. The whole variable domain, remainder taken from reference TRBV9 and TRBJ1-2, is DSGVTQTPKHLITATGQRVTLRCSPRSGDLSVYWYQQSLDQGLQFLIQYYNGEERAKGNILERFSAQQFPDLHSELNLSSLELGDSALYFCASSAYRGYTFGSGTRLTVV.

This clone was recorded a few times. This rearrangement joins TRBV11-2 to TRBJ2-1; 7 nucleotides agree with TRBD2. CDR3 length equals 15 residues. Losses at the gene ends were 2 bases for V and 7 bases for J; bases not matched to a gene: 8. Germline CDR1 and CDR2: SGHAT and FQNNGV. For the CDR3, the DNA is TGTGCCAGCAGCTTAAGAGCGGGGTACTTGAATGAGCAGTTCTTC. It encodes CASSLRAGYLNEQFF.

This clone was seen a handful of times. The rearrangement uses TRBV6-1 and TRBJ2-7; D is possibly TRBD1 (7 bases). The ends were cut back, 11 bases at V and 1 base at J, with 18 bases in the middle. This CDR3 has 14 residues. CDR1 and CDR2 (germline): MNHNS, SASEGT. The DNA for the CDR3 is TGTGCCGGAAGACAGGGAGGTGGGTCCTACGAGCAGTACTTC. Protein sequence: CAGRQGGGSYEQYF.

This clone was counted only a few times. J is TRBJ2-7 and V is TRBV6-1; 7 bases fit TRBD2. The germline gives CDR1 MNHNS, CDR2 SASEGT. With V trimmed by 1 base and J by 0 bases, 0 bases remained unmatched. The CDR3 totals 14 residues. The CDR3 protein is CASSEGGSSYEQYF. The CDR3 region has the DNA TGTGCCAGCAGTGAAGGCGGGAGCTCCTACGAGCAGTACTTC.

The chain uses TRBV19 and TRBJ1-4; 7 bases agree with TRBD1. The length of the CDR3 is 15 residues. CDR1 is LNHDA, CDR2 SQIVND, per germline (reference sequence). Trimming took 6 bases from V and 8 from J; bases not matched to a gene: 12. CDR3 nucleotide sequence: TGTGCCAGTAGCCCGGGCGGCAGGGGGAGGGAAAAACTGTTTTTT. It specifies CASSPGGRGREKLFF.